The clone carrying this TCR beta chain was detected only a few times. The data were taken from a study of regulatory T cells in long-lasting Graves disease. Library construction for TCR beta used iRepertoire HTBI primers and Arm-PCR of CDR3 regions. Original processing notes: The samples yielded 55 to 75 TRBV and roughly 15 TRBJ segments. TCRdb re-derived calls from the multiplex PCR reads in MiXCR, one entry per CDR3 protein. The V and J calls were determined by TCRdb, not by the authors. The table records over 500,000 distinct CDR3 sequences, under 20% of them present only once. This CDR3 has 14 amino acids. Losses at the gene ends were 5 bases for V and 4 bases for J; bases not matched to a gene: 8. Germline CDR1 is DFQATT and CDR2 is SNEGSKA (reference sequence). Documented time point: newly diagnosed GD, antithyroid drugs for less than 3 months. Following extraction of RNA from PBMCs, that RNA was used to make the TCR library.

These data are also associated with another study on T cells in Graves' hyperthyroidism and ophthalmopathy. That investigation notes: Patients counted as stable if ophthalmopathy did not develop within 18 months.

The TCR sequence derives from a woman in her 30s with Graves disease. The sample was peripheral blood mononuclear cells (PBMCs), taken at new diagnosis, from a patient treated with antithyroid drugs. The chain combines TRBV20-1 with TRBJ2-7; 10 nucleotides agree with TRBD2. The CDR3 spells CSAYTGLAAYEQYF. The DNA of the CDR3 is TGCAGTGCTTACACCGGACTAGCGGCTTACGAGCAGTACTTC.